These 25 T cell receptor beta chains came from one sample sequenced in a study of blood T cell repertoires in COVID-19. Only in-frame clones appear in the TCRdb table, and some are missing; sequencing was by immunoSEQ multiplex PCR. The sample lists roughly 150,000 clones; roughly 84% were seen once. What was sequenced was peripheral blood. The receptors were sampled from a human donor in a cohort sampled during active COVID-19.

The J gene is TRBJ2-1, the V gene TRBV7-2, with a weak D call TRBD2 (5 bases). CDR3 size: 17 residues. Germline CDR1 and CDR2: SGHTA and FQGNSA. V gave up 2 bases and J gave up 7 bases, with 21 bases separating them. The DNA for the CDR3 is TGTGCCAGCAGCTTAAGGTCTAGCTACGACCCCGGGAATGAGCAGTTCTTC. This gives the protein CASSLRSSYDPGNEQFF.

The gene calls are TRBV5-4 and TRBJ1-4, with 8 bases aligning to TRBD1. V lost 4 bases, J lost 6 bases, and 2 bases stayed unmatched. The CDR3 runs 13 residues. Germline V gene data show CDR1 as SGHNT and CDR2 as YYREEE (reference sequence). CDR3 loop: CASSAGQDEKLFF. CDR3 sequence (DNA): TGTGCCAGCAGCGCGGGACAGGATGAAAAACTGTTTTTT.

The chain joins TRBV12-3 or TRBV12-4 to TRBJ2-7; tentatively, D is TRBD2 (6 bases). The length of the CDR3 is 13 residues. Trimming left V 5 bases short and J 2 bases short, with 10 bases between. The CDR3 sequence: CASSPEGPYEQYF. CDR3 bases: TGTGCCAGCAGTCCGGAGGGGCCCTACGAGCAGTACTTC.

CDR3 DNA: TGCGCCAGCAGCTCCCGGACAGCTGATTATAATTCACCCCTCCACTTT. It encodes CASSSRTADYNSPLHF. This sequence joins TRBV5-1 and TRBJ1-6; tentative D call: TRBD1 (6 bases). V gave up 3 bases and J gave up 4 bases, with 14 bases separating them. The CDR3 totals 16 residues. Germline V lookup: CDR1 SGHRS, CDR2 YFSETQ.

The J gene is TRBJ1-1, the V gene TRBV12-3 or TRBV12-4; tentative D call: TRBD1 (5 bases). The V and J ends lost 5 bases and 5 bases respectively, with 12 bases between them. The CDR3 loop spans 13 amino acids. CDR3 loop: CASSPTGRTEAFF. CDR3 nucleotides: TGTGCCAGCAGTCCTACAGGAAGAACTGAAGCTTTCTTT.

This clone was seen once. The chain is built from TRBV5-1 and TRBJ2-3; 10 bases are a match to TRBD2. There are 16 residues in the CDR3. Germline V gene data show CDR1 as SGHRS and CDR2 as YFSETQ. Unmatched junction bases numbered 4, after V lost 3 bases and J lost 0 bases. In DNA form, the CDR3 reads TGCGCCAGCAGCTCAGTAGCGGGGGGCAGCACAGATACGCAGTATTTT. Its translation: CASSSVAGGSTDTQYF.

J is TRBJ2-7 and V is TRBV6-5; 7 bases align to TRBD1. V shed 7 bases and J 1 base; nucleotides not matched to a gene: 10. The CDR3 is made up of 15 amino acids. In germline, CDR1 is MNHEY, CDR2 SVGAGI. The CDR3 region is CASNLGAGGSYEQYF. The CDR3 DNA sequence: TGTGCCAGCAACCTGGGGGCAGGGGGTTCCTACGAGCAGTACTTC.

The rearrangement joins TRBV4-2 to TRBJ1-2; 7 bases line up with TRBD1. Per the germline V gene, CDR1 is LGHNA and CDR2 is YNFKEQ. V shed 0 bases, J shed 4 bases, and the junction held 5 bases outside the gene matches. CDR3 size: 15 residues. CDR3 protein: CASSQDSDRPYGYTF. The CDR3 nucleotides are TGTGCCAGCAGCCAAGATTCGGACAGGCCCTATGGCTACACCTTC.

The chain links TRBV18 to TRBJ2-7; 10 bases map to TRBD1. Germline V gene sequence: CDR1 KGHSH, CDR2 LQKENI. The J segment lost 3 bases and the V segment lost 3 bases, leaving 8 bases of the junction unmatched. The CDR3 loop spans 16 amino acids. CDR3 region: CASSPLGQGVGYEQYF. In nucleotides, the CDR3 is TGTGCCAGCTCACCTTTAGGACAGGGGGTAGGCTACGAGCAGTACTTC.

V gene TRBV5-1 combines with J gene TRBJ2-5; tentative D call: TRBD1 (7 bases). Germline V gene lookup returns CDR1 SGHRS and CDR2 YFSETQ. V was shortened by 4 bases and J by 2 bases, with 15 bases between the two germline ends. The CDR3 length is 15 residues. The chain's CDR3 is CASSGTQGEQETQYF. Here the CDR3 DNA reads TGCGCCAGCAGCGGGACTCAGGGGGAACAAGAGACCCAGTACTTC.

The rearrangement links TRBV5-5 to TRBJ1-5, with a tentative D call TRBD1 (5 bases). In germline, CDR1 is SGHKS, CDR2 YYEKEE (reference sequence). This CDR3 has 16 residues. The V gene lost 1 base and the J gene lost 7 bases, with 18 bases spanning the gap. The CDR3 DNA reads TGTGCCAGCAGCTTGCTCGGGCAGGGAACAGGACAGCCCCAGCATTTT. It translates to CASSLLGQGTGQPQHF.

The CDR3 region has the DNA TGTGCCAGCAGTCGCGGATTTCCGGGAAGTAGCGCTCCTGGAAACACCATATATTTT. Protein: CASSRGFPGSSAPGNTIYF. The rearrangement uses TRBV5-6 and TRBJ1-3, with D hard to call. This CDR3 is built from 19 residues. Trimming cost V 5 bases and J 2 bases, with 26 bases left between them. CDR1 and CDR2 (germline): SGHDT, YYEEEE.

This sequence joins TRBV5-4 and TRBJ1-1; no clear D. The CDR3 sequence is 13 residues long. V lost 4 bases and J 3 bases, leaving 10 bases between the germline ends. In germline, CDR1 is SGHNT, CDR2 YYREEE (reference sequence). This CDR3 reads CASSPDRDTEAFF. CDR3 DNA sequence: TGTGCCAGCAGCCCGGATCGGGACACTGAAGCTTTCTTT.

This chain links TRBV5-4 with TRBJ2-1; 11 bases are shared with TRBD2. CDR3 length equals 15 residues. Unmatched junction bases numbered 6, after V lost 0 bases and J lost 10 bases. The germline CDR1 and CDR2 sequences are SGHNT and YYREEE (reference sequence). The CDR3 loop reads CASSLELAGGREQFF. The CDR3 DNA is TGTGCCAGCAGCTTGGAGCTAGCGGGGGGTCGGGAGCAGTTCTTC.

The chain carries TRBV21-1 and TRBJ1-5. TRBV21-1 represents a pseudogene. The CDR3 is made up of 14 amino acids. The CDR3 spells CASSKPRRNQPQHF. CDR3 DNA sequence: TGTGCCAGCAGCAAACCTCGCCGGAATCAGCCCCAGCATTTT.

This chain connects TRBV10-1 to TRBJ2-7; 7 positions match TRBD2. CDR3 length equals 13 residues. The V gene end was trimmed by 7 bases and the J gene end by 4 bases; junction bases not matched to a gene: 7. CDR1 is WNHNN, CDR2 SYGVQD, per germline (reference sequence). The chain's CDR3 is CASTRGGSYEQYF. CDR3 bases: TGCGCCAGCACCAGAGGCGGGAGTTACGAGCAGTACTTC.

This chain uses TRBV6-5 with TRBJ1-1, with 7 bases identical to TRBD1. The J segment lost 5 bases and the V segment lost 0 bases, leaving 6 bases of the junction unmatched. This CDR3 comprises 15 residues. Per germline, CDR1 MNHEY and CDR2 SVGAGI. This CDR3 is CASSYSGGAETEAFF. Written as DNA, the CDR3 is TGTGCCAGCAGTTACTCAGGGGGCGCAGAAACTGAAGCTTTCTTT.

This clone was observed once. The chain links TRBV4-1 to TRBJ2-5; the match to TRBD2 covers 15 bases. Germline CDR1 MGHRA, CDR2 YSYEKL. This CDR3 comprises 17 residues. The V segment lost 4 bases and the J segment 5 bases; nucleotides outside the gene matches: 8. The DNA of the CDR3 is TGCGCCAGCAGCCGAGAAGGGACTAGCGGGGGGAAGGAGACCCAGTACTTC. As protein: CASSREGTSGGKETQYF.

In this sample, this clone turned up once. The chain links TRBV6-6 to TRBJ1-1; D not resolved. The CDR3 extends over 15 amino acids. Trimming removed 4 bases from V and 6 bases from J, with 18 bases in between. The V gene's germline CDR1 is MNHNY and CDR2 SVGAGI (reference sequence). This chain's CDR3 is CASSWGASDGAEAFF. The CDR3 nucleotides read TGTGCCAGCAGTTGGGGAGCCTCCGACGGAGCTGAAGCTTTCTTT.

The chain couples TRBV18 to TRBJ2-7; 7 nucleotides align to TRBD1. The CDR3 contains 13 residues. Per germline, CDR1 KGHSH and CDR2 LQKENI. The J segment lost 3 bases and the V segment lost 4 bases, leaving 3 bases of the junction unmatched. CDR3 DNA: TGTGCCAGCTCACTGGGACAGAACTACGAGCAGTACTTC. Its protein is CASSLGQNYEQYF.

This chain joins TRBV15 and TRBJ2-5; no reliable D call. V shed 4 bases and J shed 1 base, with 4 bases lying between them. The CDR3 totals 12 residues. Germline loops: CDR1 LNHNV, CDR2 YYDKDF (reference sequence). The CDR3, as DNA: TGTGCCACCAGCACCTCCCAAGAGACCCAGTACTTC. This encodes CATSTSQETQYF.

The V and J genes are TRBV25-1 and TRBJ1-3; D not certain. The V end was cut by 3 bases, the J end by 2 bases, with 11 bases between. Germline CDR1 and CDR2: MGHDK and SYGVNS. This CDR3 region has 15 residues. The CDR3 nucleotides read TGTGCCAGCAGTGACCTGGGAGGGCCTGGAAACACCATATATTTT. Protein sequence: CASSDLGGPGNTIYF.

The rearrangement uses TRBV6-1 and TRBJ2-7; D call uncertain. The CDR3 loop spans 14 amino acids. Trimming pared 1 base from V and 4 bases from J, leaving 11 bases between. Germline V gene data show CDR1 as MNHNS and CDR2 as SASEGT. The CDR3 region is CASSEELAAYEQYF. The DNA for the CDR3 is TGTGCCAGCAGTGAAGAATTGGCGGCTTACGAGCAGTACTTC.

The chain employs TRBV3-1 (or the pseudogene TRBV3-2) and TRBJ2-7; no clear D gene. The V end lost 5 bases, the J end lost 0 bases, and 5 bases lay between the germline ends. The CDR3 loop spans 12 amino acids. Per the germline V gene, CDR1 is LGHDT and CDR2 is YNNKEL (reference sequence). In nucleotides, the CDR3 is TGTGCCAGCAGCAGGAGCTCCTACGAGCAGTACTTC. Translated, it gives CASSRSSYEQYF.

The chain is built from TRBV2 and TRBJ2-2; 13 nucleotides match TRBD2. Germline V gene sequence: CDR1 SNHLY, CDR2 FYNNEI. The J segment lost 0 bases and the V segment lost 6 bases, leaving 16 bases of the junction unmatched. The CDR3 totals 21 residues. The CDR3 coding sequence is TGTGCCAGCAGCCGAAGAAGACTAGCGGGGGGACTTACCTCGAACACCGGGGAGCTGTTTTTT. This codes for CASSRRRLAGGLTSNTGELFF. The full variable domain, with the rest looked up from reference TRBV2 and TRBJ2-2, is EPEVTQTPSHQVTQMGQEVILRCVPISNHLYFYWYRQILGQKVEFLVSFYNNEISEKSEIFDDQFSVERPDGSNFTLKIRSTKLEDSAMYFCASSRRRLAGGLTSNTGELFFGEGSRLTVL.